This entry is about one T cell receptor (beta chain). Antigen specificity is unknown. The data were obtained in a study of human T cells and chemical hapten exposure. Study-level background: The variation in per-sample TCR yields arose mainly from small differences in pooled library volumes.

Indicated time point: patch test 2, 6 weeks after DPC sensitization. Sample treatment: therapeutic diphenylcyclopropenone sensitization with weekly scalp DPC. Findings of the study overall: No change in TCRs above 1 in 1000 frequency was produced by DPC sensitization. In the PT1 data, expanded TCR counts showed a positive correlation with patch test score.

TCRdb reprocessed the RACE reads with MiXCR, giving one entry per CDR3 protein. Found here are just over 350,000 distinct CDR3 sequences, about 6% of them singletons; the top ten hold over 5.5%. The source of this sequence is a woman younger than 35 with alopecia areata. Some clones in this sample may be carry-over from other donors' samples. The sample was whole blood, taken in connection with sensitization to the hapten diphenylcyclopropenone (DPC).

In DNA form, the CDR3 reads TGTGCTAGTGGTTTGTCCCCTAAACGGGACTCCGGCACTGAAGCTTTCTTT. Amino acids: CASGLSPKRDSGTEAFF. This chain uses TRBV12-5 with TRBJ1-1; D may be TRBD1 (5 bases). Germline CDR1 reads LGHNT; CDR2 reads FRNRAP. The CDR3 totals 17 residues. Trimming left V 2 bases short and J 4 bases short, with 20 bases between.